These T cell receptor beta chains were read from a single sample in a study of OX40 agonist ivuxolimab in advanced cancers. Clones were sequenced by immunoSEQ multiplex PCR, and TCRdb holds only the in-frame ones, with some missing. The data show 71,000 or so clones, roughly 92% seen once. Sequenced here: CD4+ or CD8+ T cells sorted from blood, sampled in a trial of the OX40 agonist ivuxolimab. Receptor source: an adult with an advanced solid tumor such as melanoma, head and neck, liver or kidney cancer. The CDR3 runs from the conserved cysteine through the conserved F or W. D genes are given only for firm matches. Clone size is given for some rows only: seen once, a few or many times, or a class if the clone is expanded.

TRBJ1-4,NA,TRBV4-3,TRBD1,TGCGCCAGCAGCCAGTCCACCGCCGGGACAGGGAACTTAGCTAATGAAAAACTGTTTTTT,CASSQSTAGTGNLANEKLFF
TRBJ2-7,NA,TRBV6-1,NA,TGTGCCAGCAGTGGAGGACAGTCCTACTCCTACGAGCAGTACTTC,CASSGGQSYSYEQYF
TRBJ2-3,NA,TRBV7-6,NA,TGTGCCAGCAGCTTCCAGGCCGCCAATACGCAGTATTTT,CASSFQAANTQYF
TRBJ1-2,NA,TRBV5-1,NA,TGCGCCAGCAGCTCTAAAAAACAGGAGCCCTATGGCTACACCTTC,CASSSKKQEPYGYTF
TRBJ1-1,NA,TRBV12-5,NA,TGTGCTAGTGGTTGGGCAGGGCCTACTGAAGCTTTCTTT,CASGWAGPTEAFF
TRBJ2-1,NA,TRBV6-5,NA,TGTGCCAGCAGTTACTCGTACAGGGCCAATGAGCAGTTCTTC,CASSYSYRANEQFF
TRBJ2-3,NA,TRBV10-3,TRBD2,TGTGCCATCGGGGGGGGAGAAGGAAGGTATTTT,CAIGGGEGRYF
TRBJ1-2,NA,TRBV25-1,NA,TGTGCCAGCAGTGCACTCATAGGGCGAGGCTACACCTTC,CASSALIGRGYTF
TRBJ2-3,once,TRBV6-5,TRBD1,TGTGCCAGCAGTTTGTACAGGGGATATACGCAGTATTTT,CASSLYRGYTQYF
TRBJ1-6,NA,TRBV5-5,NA,TGTGCCAGCAGCTTGGGGACCATCGATTCACCCCTCCACTTT,CASSLGTIDSPLHF
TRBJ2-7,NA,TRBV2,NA,TGTGCCAGCAGGAACTCCGGGACTGCTCCCTACGAGCAGTACTTC,CASRNSGTAPYEQYF
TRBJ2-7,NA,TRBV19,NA,TGTGCCACTGCCGGGCAGGGGCGATCCTACGAGCAGTACTTC,CATAGQGRSYEQYF
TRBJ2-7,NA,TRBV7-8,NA,TGTGCCAGCAGCTTAAGAGGGAGCTACGAGCAGTACTTC,CASSLRGSYEQYF
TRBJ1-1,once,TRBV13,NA,TGTGCCAGCAGCTTAGGTTGGGGCGACACTGAAGCTTTCTTT,CASSLGWGDTEAFF
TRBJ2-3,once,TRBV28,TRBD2,TGTGCCAGCAGCCAACGGGGGGGCGGGTCAGATACGCAGTATTTT,CASSQRGGGSDTQYF
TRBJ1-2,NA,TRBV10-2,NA,TGCGCCAGCAGCGTCGCTAACTATGGCTACACCTTC,CASSVANYGYTF
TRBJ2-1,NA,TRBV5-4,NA,TGTGCCAGCAGCAACCAGGTAAATGAGCAGTTCTTC,CASSNQVNEQFF
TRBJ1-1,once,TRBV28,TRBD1,TGTGCCAGCAGAACTACCGGGACAGTCAAAGGAGCTTTCTTT,CASRTTGTVKGAFF
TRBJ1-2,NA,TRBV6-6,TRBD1,TGTGCCAGCAGCCCTACAGGGGGAGGGGTTTATGGCTACACCTTC,CASSPTGGGVYGYTF
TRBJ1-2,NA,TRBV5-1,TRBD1,TGCGCCAGCAGCGACCCCGGGACAGATAACTATGGCTACACCTTC,CASSDPGTDNYGYTF
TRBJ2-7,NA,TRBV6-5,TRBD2,TGTGCCAGCAGCTATGGACTAGCGGGGGGCTACGAGCAGTACTTC,CASSYGLAGGYEQYF
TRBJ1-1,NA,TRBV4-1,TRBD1,TGCGCCAGCAGCCATCGCATACAGGGGTTGAACACTGAAGCTTTCTTT,CASSHRIQGLNTEAFF
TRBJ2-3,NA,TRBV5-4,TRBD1,TGTGCCAGCAGCGCGCTCAGGGGGAGCACAGATACGCAGTATTTT,CASSALRGSTDTQYF
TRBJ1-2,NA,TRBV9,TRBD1,TGTGCCAGCAGAAACCGGGACAGGGTTGGCTACACCTTC,CASRNRDRVGYTF
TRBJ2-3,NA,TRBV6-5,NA,TGTGCCAGCAGTTTGGGCCCAGATACGCAGTATTTT,CASSLGPDTQYF
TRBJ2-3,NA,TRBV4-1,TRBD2,TGCGCCAGCAGGCCAACCCCTGGCGGACTAGCGGGTATCACAGATACGCAGTATTTT,CASRPTPGGLAGITDTQYF
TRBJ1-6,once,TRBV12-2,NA,TGTGCAAGTCGCTTGGGCCTCATCCACTTT,CASRLGLIHF
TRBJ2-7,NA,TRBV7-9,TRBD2,TGTGCCAGCAGCTTAGTTTCGATGTCGGGAGGGAGAGGTCTCTACGAGCAGTACTTC,CASSLVSMSGGRGLYEQYF
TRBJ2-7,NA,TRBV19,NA,TGTGCCAGTAGTCCCCCGGGTTACGAGCAGTACTTC,CASSPPGYEQYF
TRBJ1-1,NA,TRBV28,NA,TGTGCCACCTTGGGGGGTTACGATGAAGCTTTCTTT,CATLGGYDEAFF
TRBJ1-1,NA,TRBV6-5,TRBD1,TGTGCCAGCAGTTTAGGACAGGGGGGAACTGAAGCTTTCTTT,CASSLGQGGTEAFF
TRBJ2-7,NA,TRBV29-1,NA,TGCAGCGTTCGTAGGGCGGGCTACTCCTACGAGCAGTACTTC,CSVRRAGYSYEQYF
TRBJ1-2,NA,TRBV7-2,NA,TGTGCCAGCAGCAACGGACCCGGAGTGGACTATGGCTACACCTTC,CASSNGPGVDYGYTF
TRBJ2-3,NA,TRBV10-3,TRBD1,TGTGCCATCAGTGGGACAGGGGGCACAGATACGCAGTATTTT,CAISGTGGTDTQYF
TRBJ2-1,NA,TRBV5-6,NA,TGTGCCAGCAGCTTGTTCGGTGAGCAGTTCTTC,CASSLFGEQFF
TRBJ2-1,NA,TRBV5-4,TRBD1,TGTGCCAGCAGCCCGGACAGGGGGCTGGGGGAGCAGTTCTTC,CASSPDRGLGEQFF
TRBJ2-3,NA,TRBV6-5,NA,TGTGCCAGCAGTCCTCGGGGGCCCAGGACAGATACGCAGTATTTT,CASSPRGPRTDTQYF
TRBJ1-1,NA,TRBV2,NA,TGTGCCAGCAGTGGGGAGGGAAGGAACACTGAAGCTTTCTTT,CASSGEGRNTEAFF
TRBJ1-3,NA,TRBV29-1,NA,TGCAGCGGGGGATCCGGGGTAGGAAACACCATATATTTT,CSGGSGVGNTIYF
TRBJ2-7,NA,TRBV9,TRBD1,TGTGCCAGCAGCGCCGCCGGGACAGCCACATCCTACGAGCAGTACTTC,CASSAAGTATSYEQYF
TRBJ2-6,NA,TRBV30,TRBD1,TGTGCCTGGGGGACAGGGTACTCTGGGGCCAACGTCCTGACTTTC,CAWGTGYSGANVLTF
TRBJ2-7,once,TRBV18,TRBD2,TGTGCCAGCTCACCGCGGGGGGGAGACGAGCAGTACTTC,CASSPRGGDEQYF
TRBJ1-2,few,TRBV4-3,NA,TGCGCCAGCAGCCAGTACCGAGGACCCTATGGCTACACCTTC,CASSQYRGPYGYTF
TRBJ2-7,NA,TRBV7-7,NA,TGTGCTAGCAGCCCCGCCGGGCCTAACGAGCAGTACTTC,CASSPAGPNEQYF
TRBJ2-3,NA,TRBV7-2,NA,TGTGCCGGCTCAGACAGAAGCACAGATACGCAGTATTTT,CAGSDRSTDTQYF
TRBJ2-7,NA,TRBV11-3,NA,TGTGCCAGCAGCCTTGGGGGGGCGGGGAACGAGCAGTACTTC,CASSLGGAGNEQYF
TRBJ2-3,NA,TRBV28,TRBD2,TGTGCCAGCAGTATTAGCGGGAGGTATGCAGATACGCAGTATTTT,CASSISGRYADTQYF
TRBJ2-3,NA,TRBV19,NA,TGTGCCAGTAGTACTAATAGCGGTGGGAGGCAGTATTTT,CASSTNSGGRQYF
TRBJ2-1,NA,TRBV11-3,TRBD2,TGTGCCAGCAGCCCTAGGAGGGCGGGAGGCGGGGAGCAGTTCTTC,CASSPRRAGGGEQFF
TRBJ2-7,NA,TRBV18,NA,TGTGCCAGCTCACCAGGGGCCTACGAGCAGTACTTC,CASSPGAYEQYF
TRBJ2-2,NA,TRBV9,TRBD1,TGTGCCAGCAGCGCGACAGGGGCAACGAACACCGGGGAGCTGTTTTTT,CASSATGATNTGELFF
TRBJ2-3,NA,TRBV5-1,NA,TGCGCCAGCAGCTTGGGCGGGCGTCCACGCACAGATACGCAGTATTTT,CASSLGGRPRTDTQYF
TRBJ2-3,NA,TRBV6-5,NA,TGTGCCTCATCGAGGGGCGCAGATACGCAGTATTTT,CASSRGADTQYF
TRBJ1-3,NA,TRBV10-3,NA,TGTGCCATCAGCGACGTCTCTGGAAACACCATATATTTT,CAISDVSGNTIYF
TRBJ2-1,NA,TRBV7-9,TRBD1,TGTGCCAGCAGCCCAGGGGACAGGGGCAATGAGCAGTTCTTC,CASSPGDRGNEQFF